The 17 T cell receptor beta chains in this list originate from one sample, sequenced in a study of response to subunit inactivated influenza vaccine. TCRdb recomputed calls from the RT-PCR reads with MiXCR, one row per CDR3 protein. The data hold about 530,000 distinct CDR3 sequences, with about an eighth observed a single time. Sequencing was performed on PBMCs from blood, taken 45 days after vaccination. These receptor sequences come from a man aged 45 to 65 who received an inactivated influenza vaccine.

The rearrangement joins TRBV2 to TRBJ2-1; D is perhaps TRBD1 (5 bases). V was trimmed by 2 bases and J by 8 bases, leaving 10 bases between them. The germline gives CDR1 SNHLY, CDR2 FYNNEI. The CDR3 runs to 13 residues. The CDR3 sequence: CASSESRGHEQFF. The CDR3 region has the DNA TGTGCCAGCAGTGAATCAAGGGGCCATGAGCAGTTCTTC.

The chain carries TRBV28 and TRBJ2-5; D is unresolved. V lost 6 bases and J lost 5, with 16 bases in between. CDR3 length equals 14 residues. Germline-derived CDR1 and CDR2 are MDHEN and SYDVKM. CDR3 in DNA: TGTGCCAGCAGCCACACAGAGCGAAGGGAGACCCAGTACTTC. Translated, it gives CASSHTERRETQYF.

The rearrangement links TRBV29-1 to TRBJ2-1, with a tentative D call TRBD1 (6 bases). V lost 4 bases and J lost 6, with 10 bases in between. Germline V gene sequence: CDR1 SQVTM, CDR2 ANQGSEA. There are 12 residues in the CDR3. CDR3 in amino acids: CSVVIRGNEQFF. In DNA, the CDR3 is TGCAGCGTTGTTATCAGGGGCAATGAGCAGTTCTTC.

This clonotype was recorded a few times. V is TRBV29-1 and J is TRBJ2-7, with D possibly matching TRBD2 (6 bases). Per germline, CDR1 SQVTM and CDR2 ANQGSEA. V gave up 7 bases and J gave up 3 bases, with 19 bases separating them. CDR3 length: 14 amino acids. The CDR3 DNA is TGCAGCGCCCTTGGGCGGGGAGCCGTCTACGAGCAGTACTTC. This codes for CSALGRGAVYEQYF.

The chain joins TRBV11-1 to TRBJ2-1, with 8 bases matching TRBD2. Trimming cost V 5 bases and J 0 bases; bases outside gene matches: 15. The CDR3 is made up of 19 amino acids. The germline gives CDR1 SGHAT, CDR2 FQDESV (reference sequence). CDR3 sequence: CASSPRIFSGGPSYNEQFF. The CDR3 nucleotides read TGTGCCAGCAGCCCGCGTATCTTCAGCGGGGGCCCCTCCTACAATGAGCAGTTCTTC.

Many counts were recorded for this clonotype. This chain connects TRBV20-1 to TRBJ2-7, with 7 bases aligning to TRBD1. Trimming at V came to 0 bases and at J to 4 bases, leaving 6 bases not matched to a gene. CDR1 is DFQATT and CDR2 is SNEGSKA in the germline V gene (reference sequence). The CDR3 covers 14 residues. CDR3 residues: CSARDGTVPYEQYF. The CDR3 DNA sequence: TGCAGTGCTAGAGATGGGACAGTACCTTACGAGCAGTACTTC.

This clonotype has just a few counts. This chain links TRBV6-5 with TRBJ2-6; TRBD1 might be the D (5 bases). This CDR3 contains 16 residues. Germline V CDR1 and CDR2: MNHEY, SVGAGI. Trimming stripped 4 bases from V and 3 bases from J, with 13 bases between. CDR3 region: CASSSLGVYGANVLTF. The CDR3 coding sequence is TGTGCCAGCAGTTCTTTAGGGGTCTATGGGGCCAACGTCCTGACTTTC.

The chain links TRBV12-3 or TRBV12-4 to TRBJ1-4, with D maybe TRBD1 (6 bases). CDR3 length: 16 residues. V was cut by 5 bases and J by 7 bases, with 20 bases left in between. The CDR3 region has the DNA TGTGCCAGCAGTGTCGCCCTCGGGGGGCGCCTTGAAAAACTGTTTTTT. It specifies CASSVALGGRLEKLFF.

This clonotype was seen a handful of times. J is TRBJ1-1 and V is TRBV4-1; no clear D. CDR1 and CDR2 (germline): MGHRA, YSYEKL. The CDR3 spans 14 residues. V was cut by 6 bases and J by 4 bases, with 15 bases left in between. The CDR3 loop reads CASRGLREGTEAFF. Here the CDR3 DNA reads TGCGCCAGCAGAGGGTTGAGGGAAGGCACTGAAGCTTTCTTT.

CDR3 in DNA: TGCGCCAGCAGCAGAGGGGGCGCGGGCACTGAAGCTTTCTTT. The encoded protein is CASSRGGAGTEAFF. The V call is TRBV5-1, the J call TRBJ1-1; 7 positions match TRBD1. The CDR3 extends over 14 amino acids. The germline gives CDR1 SGHRS, CDR2 YFSETQ. V shed 4 bases, J shed 4 bases, and the junction held 7 bases outside the gene matches.

V is TRBV5-6 and J is TRBJ2-2, with TRBD1 matching 8 bases. CDR3 size: 16 residues. The V gene's germline CDR1 is SGHDT and CDR2 YYEEEE. V lost 4 bases to trimming and J lost 3 bases; unmatched junction nucleotides: 8. CDR3 sequence (DNA): TGTGCCAGCAGCCCCAGGTCAGGGGGCTACACCGGGGAGCTGTTTTTT. It specifies CASSPRSGGYTGELFF. Drawing the rest from reference TRBV5-6 and TRBJ2-2, the complete variable domain is DAGVTQSPTHLIKTRGQQVTLRCSPKSGHDTVSWYQQALGQGPQFIFQYYEEEERQRGNFPDRFSGHQFPNYSSELNVNALLLGDSALYLCASSPRSGGYTGELFFGEGSRLTVL.

This clonotype was counted ten times or more. This sequence joins TRBV20-1 and TRBJ1-5, with D tentatively TRBD1 (5 bases). The CDR3 runs 13 residues. Looked up from germline, CDR1 is DFQATT and CDR2 is SNEGSKA (reference sequence). The V end was cut by 5 bases, the J end by 6 bases, with 14 bases between. CDR3 protein: CSAPRDFGQPQHF. CDR3 DNA sequence: TGCAGTGCTCCCCGGGACTTCGGTCAGCCCCAGCATTTT.

This clonotype came up many times. The chain recombines TRBV12-3 or TRBV12-4 with TRBJ2-7, with D unresolved. CDR3 length: 14 amino acids. Trimming took 6 bases from V and 2 from J, leaving 14 bases between them. The CDR3 is CASSIDTVTYEQYF. In nucleotides, the CDR3 is TGTGCCAGCAGCATCGACACGGTAACCTACGAGCAGTACTTC.

The V gene is TRBV6-2 or TRBV6-3, the J gene TRBJ2-5; 8 bases map to TRBD2. This CDR3 region has 21 residues. J gave up 3 bases and V 2 bases, and 23 bases lay outside the gene matches. Germline lookup yields CDR1 MNHEY and CDR2 SVGEGT. Here the CDR3 DNA reads TGTGCCAGCAGTTACCCTGAATCCGGACATTCCTGGGCGGGGGGAAAAGAGACCCAGTACTTC. Translated, it gives CASSYPESGHSWAGGKETQYF.

This clonotype was detected a few times. The CDR3 loop reads CASSLERQGGNEQFF. As DNA, the CDR3 is TGTGCCAGCAGCTTAGAGAGACAGGGAGGGAATGAGCAGTTCTTC. This chain links TRBV7-6 with TRBJ2-1; tentatively, D is TRBD1 or TRBD2 (7 bases each). Trimming removed 1 base from V and 7 bases from J, with 14 bases in between. CDR1 is SGHVS, CDR2 FNYEAQ, per germline. CDR3 size: 15 residues.

V is TRBV4-1 and J is TRBJ2-3, with TRBD2 as a possible D gene (5 bases). V was cut by 5 bases and J by 10 bases, with 19 bases left in between. Germline V gives CDR1 MGHRA, CDR2 YSYEKL. CDR3 size: 14 residues. CDR3 protein: CASSELGLREAQYF. CDR3 DNA sequence: TGCGCCAGCAGCGAACTAGGTCTCCGTGAGGCGCAGTATTTT.

V gene TRBV5-5 combines with J gene TRBJ2-1; 9 nucleotides align to TRBD2. CDR3 size: 15 residues. Germline assignment: CDR1 SGHKS and CDR2 YYEKEE (reference sequence). Germline trimming cut 3 bases from V and 5 bases from J; bases unmatched to any gene: 6. CDR3 nucleotides: TGTGCCAGCAGCTCCCTAGCGGGGTCACACAATGAGCAGTTCTTC. Amino acid sequence: CASSSLAGSHNEQFF.